The next 32 T cell receptor beta chains were all read from a single sample in a study of blood T cell repertoires in COVID-19. Sequencing used immunoSEQ multiplex PCR; TCRdb keeps in-frame clones, though not all of them. Found here are 270,000 or so clones, about 87% of them singletons; the top ten hold 4.1%. Sequencing was done on a sample of PBMCs or T cells enriched from blood (not recorded which). The source of these receptors is a woman aged 25-40 years with acute COVID-19.

The CDR3 reads CASSHSDEQFF. As DNA, the CDR3 is TGTGCCAGCAGCCATTCGGATGAGCAGTTCTTC. The J gene is TRBJ2-1, the V gene TRBV11-2; no firm D call. V dropped 5 bases and J dropped 8 bases, with 7 bases sitting between them. The germline V gene has CDR1 SGHAT and CDR2 FQNNGV. CDR3 length: 11 amino acids. The complete variable domain, with remaining parts taken from reference TRBV11-2 and TRBJ2-1, reads EAGVAQSPRYKIIEKRQSVAFWCNPISGHATLYWYQQILGQGPKLLIQFQNNGVVDDSQLPKDRFSAERLKGVDSTLKIQPAKLEDSAVYLCASSHSDEQFFGPGTRLTVL.

The genes are TRBV28 and TRBJ1-5; no reliable D call. CDR1 and CDR2 from the germline V gene are MDHEN and SYDVKM. The CDR3 loop spans 13 amino acids. V was trimmed by 1 base and J by 3 bases, leaving 4 bases between them. In nucleotides, the CDR3 is TGTGCCAGCAGTTTATCTCTCAATCAGCCCCAGCATTTT. Its translation: CASSLSLNQPQHF.

The chain is built from TRBV19 and TRBJ1-5, with 10 bases fitting TRBD1. J was trimmed by 7 bases and V by 4 bases; bases with no gene match: 7. Germline-derived CDR1 and CDR2 are LNHDA and SQIVND (reference sequence). This CDR3 spans 15 amino acids. CDR3 DNA: TGTGCCAGTAGTACTGGACAGGGGGGAAGACAGCCCCAGCATTTT. As protein: CASSTGQGGRQPQHF.

The chain employs TRBV5-4 and TRBJ1-2, with TRBD1 identical over 9 bases. The CDR3 runs to 16 residues. The germline gives CDR1 SGHNT, CDR2 YYREEE (reference sequence). The ends lost 4 bases at V and 6 bases at J; junction bases unmatched: 13. For the CDR3, the DNA is TGTGCCAGCAGCCTAACCGATACAGGGGGCGTCGATGGCTACACCTTC. As protein: CASSLTDTGGVDGYTF.

The V and J genes are TRBV10-2 and TRBJ2-1; D perhaps matches TRBD2 (7 bases). V lost 6 bases and J 2 bases, leaving 20 bases between the germline ends. Per the germline V gene, CDR1 is WSHSY and CDR2 is SAAADI. This CDR3 contains 17 residues. The CDR3 is CASSSGGPGRAYNEQFF. CDR3 coding DNA: TGCGCCAGCAGCTCCGGGGGGCCGGGGAGGGCCTACAATGAGCAGTTCTTC.

The V call is TRBV27, the J call TRBJ1-1; D is unresolved. Trimming took 5 bases from V and 4 from J, leaving 11 bases between them. The CDR3 runs 13 residues. Germline loops: CDR1 MNHEY, CDR2 SMNVEV (reference sequence). The CDR3 coding sequence is TGTGCCAGCAGTCGGGGAACCACCACTGAAGCTTTCTTT. This gives the protein CASSRGTTTEAFF.

The CDR3 region has the DNA TGCGCCAGCAGCAAGGGACAGACCTACGAGCAGTACTTC. Translated: CASSKGQTYEQYF. This rearrangement joins TRBV5-1 to TRBJ2-7; 7 nucleotides line up with TRBD1. CDR1 is SGHRS and CDR2 is YFSETQ in the germline V gene. The V gene end was trimmed by 4 bases and the J gene end by 2 bases; junction bases not matched to a gene: 3. CDR3 length equals 13 residues. Complete variable domain (other parts from reference TRBV5-1 and TRBJ2-7): KAGVTQTPRYLIKTRGQQVTLSCSPISGHRSVSWYQQTPGQGLQFLFEYFSETQRNKGNFPGRFSGRQFSNSRSEMNVSTLELGDSALYLCASSKGQTYEQYFGPGTRLTVT.

This chain links TRBV5-1 with TRBJ1-3; 9 bases map to TRBD1. The trim removed 0 bases at V and 4 bases at J, leaving 2 bases unmatched. Germline-derived CDR1 and CDR2 are SGHRS and YFSETQ. CDR3 length equals 15 residues. CDR3 nucleotides: TGCGCCAGCAGCTTGGAGGGACAGGGAGGAAACACCATATATTTT. Its protein product is CASSLEGQGGNTIYF.

The chain has TRBV24-1 and TRBJ1-5, with D maybe TRBD1 (6 bases). This CDR3 is built from 15 residues. Germline loops: CDR1 KGHDR, CDR2 SFDVKD. Between the trimmed V and J ends, which lost 3 bases and 3 bases, there was a span of 11 bases. CDR3 amino acids: CATSDPDRINQPQHF. In DNA, the CDR3 is TGTGCCACCAGTGATCCTGACAGGATCAATCAGCCCCAGCATTTT.

This chain links TRBV15 with TRBJ2-1; maybe TRBD1 (7 bases). There are 18 residues in the CDR3. Trimming stripped 0 bases from V and 3 bases from J, with 18 bases between. In germline, CDR1 is LNHNV, CDR2 YYDKDF (reference sequence). The CDR3 loop is CATSRDPHAGQYYNEQFF. The CDR3 nucleotides are TGTGCCACCAGCAGAGATCCCCACGCGGGACAGTACTACAATGAGCAGTTCTTC.

The gene calls are TRBV28 and TRBJ1-4; TRBD1 aligns across 9 bases. The junction had 10 bases not matched to a gene; V was cut back by 6 bases and J by 8 bases. The V gene's germline CDR1 is MDHEN and CDR2 SYDVKM. CDR3 length: 15 amino acids. CDR3 nucleotides: TGTGCCAGCAGCCGGAGACAGGGGGGTAGGGAAAAACTGTTTTTT. Encoded protein: CASSRRQGGREKLFF. Looking up the rest from reference TRBV28 and TRBJ1-4 gives the full variable domain: DVKVTQSSRYLVKRTGEKVFLECVQDMDHENMFWYRQDPGLGLRLIYFSYDVKMKEKGDIPEGYSVSREKKERFSLILESASTNQTSMYLCASSRRQGGREKLFFGSGTQLSVL.

The chain has TRBV7-2 and TRBJ2-7; 10 bases align to TRBD2. Germline loops: CDR1 SGHTA, CDR2 FQGNSA. The J segment lost 3 bases and the V segment lost 4 bases, leaving 6 bases of the junction unmatched. The CDR3 extends over 15 amino acids. DNA of the CDR3: TGTGCCAGCAGCTCTTCCGGGACTAGCGACTACGAGCAGTACTTC. The encoded protein is CASSSSGTSDYEQYF. The whole variable domain, filled in from reference TRBV7-2 and TRBJ2-7, reads GAGVSQSPSNKVTEKGKDVELRCDPISGHTALYWYRQSLGQGLEFLIYFQGNSAPDKSGLPSDRFSAERTGGSVSTLTIQRTQQEDSAVYLCASSSSGTSDYEQYFGPGTRLTVT.

This chain joins TRBV28 and TRBJ1-1, with 7 positions matching TRBD1. V lost 4 bases and J lost 1; bases outside the gene matches: 3. In germline, CDR1 is MDHEN, CDR2 SYDVKM. The CDR3 extends over 14 amino acids. CDR3 sequence reads: CASSYPGGNTEAFF. CDR3 nucleotides: TGTGCCAGCAGTTACCCAGGGGGGAACACTGAAGCTTTCTTT.

This chain uses TRBV4-2 with TRBJ2-6, with D unclear. The CDR3 runs 16 residues. Between the trimmed V and J ends, which lost 0 bases and 2 bases, there was a span of 8 bases. Germline assignment: CDR1 LGHNA and CDR2 YNFKEQ. The DNA for the CDR3 is TGTGCCAGCAGCCAAGATTTTGCAGCTGGGGCCAACGTCCTGACTTTC. Protein sequence: CASSQDFAAGANVLTF.

This clone appeared once. The chain links TRBV28 to TRBJ2-7; D perhaps matches TRBD2 (6 bases). This CDR3 spans 11 amino acids. V lost 7 bases to trimming and J lost 6 bases, with 10 bases between them. Per the germline V gene, CDR1 is MDHEN and CDR2 is SYDVKM. CDR3 DNA: TGTGCCAGCACTTTGGGGGGCGAGCAGTACTTC. Encoded protein: CASTLGGEQYF.

The chain is built from TRBV19 and TRBJ2-1; 10 bases are a match to TRBD2. The germline CDR1 and CDR2 sequences are LNHDA and SQIVND (reference sequence). This CDR3 comprises 16 residues. The V gene end was trimmed by 7 bases and the J gene end by 5 bases; junction bases not matched to a gene: 11. CDR3 coding DNA: TGTGCCAGTACTAGCGGGAGTAGTAAGGCGCACAATGAGCAGTTCTTC. Residues: CASTSGSSKAHNEQFF.

The rearrangement joins TRBV25-1 to TRBJ1-4, with no clear D. Trimming removed 2 bases from V and 6 bases from J, with 16 bases in between. The CDR3 is 16 amino acids. Per germline, CDR1 MGHDK and CDR2 SYGVNS. The CDR3 spells CASSEISGVGDEKLFF. CDR3 DNA: TGTGCCAGCAGTGAAATCTCCGGGGTCGGGGATGAAAAACTGTTTTTT.

The rearrangement uses TRBV27 and TRBJ2-7, with 13 nucleotides matching TRBD2. The CDR3 is 15 residues long. Unmatched junction bases numbered 5, after V lost 5 bases and J lost 4 bases. Looked up from germline, CDR1 is MNHEY and CDR2 is SMNVEV (reference sequence). Written as DNA, the CDR3 is TGTGCCAGCAGTCCGAGGACTAGCGGGAGTTACGAGCAGTACTTC. Its protein product is CASSPRTSGSYEQYF.

The J gene is TRBJ1-2, the V gene TRBV9; weak D call: TRBD1 (5 bases). Deletions cut 5 bases from V and 6 bases from J, with 11 bases between. Germline CDR1 reads SGDLS; CDR2 reads YYNGEE. This CDR3 has 12 amino acids. In DNA, the CDR3 is TGTGCCAGCAGATCGCAAGGGGATGGCTACACCTTC. Its protein product is CASRSQGDGYTF. The complete variable domain, with remaining parts taken from reference TRBV9 and TRBJ1-2, reads DSGVTQTPKHLITATGQRVTLRCSPRSGDLSVYWYQQSLDQGLQFLIQYYNGEERAKGNILERFSAQQFPDLHSELNLSSLELGDSALYFCASRSQGDGYTFGSGTRLTVV.

V gene TRBV5-6 combines with J gene TRBJ2-1; 10 nucleotides agree with TRBD2. Germline V CDR1 and CDR2: SGHDT, YYEEEE. The CDR3 has 14 amino acids. V shed 3 bases, J shed 4 bases, and the junction held 1 base outside the gene matches. The CDR3 spells CASSSSGGYNEQFF. The CDR3 bases are TGTGCCAGCAGCTCTAGCGGGGGTTACAATGAGCAGTTCTTC.

The V call is TRBV27, the J call TRBJ1-1; no definite D call. In germline, CDR1 is MNHEY, CDR2 SMNVEV (reference sequence). The CDR3 totals 14 residues. The V end was cut by 3 bases, the J end by 2 bases, with 10 bases between. CDR3 region: CASSFRGSNTEAFF. In DNA, the CDR3 is TGTGCCAGCAGTTTCCGGGGATCAAACACTGAAGCTTTCTTT.

A single count supports this clone. The CDR3: CASSYGGNQPQHF. The CDR3 bases are TGTGCCAGCAGTTATGGGGGGAACCAGCCCCAGCATTTT. The V and J genes are TRBV6-6 and TRBJ1-5, with D possibly being TRBD1 (5 bases). The germline gives CDR1 MNHNY, CDR2 SVGAGI (reference sequence). The CDR3 length is 13 residues. V lost 3 bases, J lost 7 bases, and 10 bases lay in between.

The V and J genes are TRBV24-1 and TRBJ2-1; TRBD2 aligns across 7 bases. V shed 2 bases, J shed 6 bases, and the junction held 6 bases outside the gene matches. This CDR3 contains 15 residues. Germline V CDR1 and CDR2: KGHDR, SFDVKD. In DNA, the CDR3 is TGTGCCACCAGTGATTGGGGGGAGGGTTCCAATGAGCAGTTCTTC. Amino acids: CATSDWGEGSNEQFF.

This sequence joins TRBV5-1 and TRBJ2-3, with 11 bases fitting TRBD2. CDR1 SGHRS and CDR2 YFSETQ come from the germline V gene. The CDR3 spans 14 residues. Germline trimming cut 8 bases from V and 2 bases from J; bases unmatched to any gene: 4. CDR3 residues: CASHSGRDTDTQYF. The CDR3 bases are TGCGCCAGTCATAGCGGGAGGGACACAGATACGCAGTATTTT.

The chain joins TRBV2 to TRBJ2-2; TRBD2 agrees at 10 bases. V was clipped by 2 bases and J by 4 bases; unmatched bases: 1. Germline CDR1 is SNHLY and CDR2 is FYNNEI. This CDR3 region has 15 residues. CDR3 sequence: CASSELAGVTGELFF. CDR3 sequence (DNA): TGTGCCAGCAGTGAACTAGCGGGAGTCACCGGGGAGCTGTTTTTT.

This rearrangement joins TRBV21-1 to TRBJ2-5; the table names TRBD1, a call not compared with the DNA. TRBV21-1 is a documented pseudogene. The CDR3 loop spans 16 amino acids. CDR3 sequence reads: CASSNFRHTGGETQYF. The CDR3 DNA follows: TGTGCCAGCAGCAATTTTCGACACACAGGGGGCGAGACCCAGTACTTC.

The CDR3 is CASTRQGTAEQYF. DNA of the CDR3: TGTGCCAGCACCCGACAGGGAACTGCCGAGCAGTACTTC. V is TRBV6-5 and J is TRBJ2-7; 7 bases align to TRBD1. CDR3 size: 13 residues. V was pared by 7 bases and J by 6 bases, with 9 bases of the junction left unmatched. The germline V gene encodes CDR1 MNHEY and CDR2 SVGAGI.

The chain couples TRBV5-4 to TRBJ1-1; 7 bases map to TRBD1. The germline CDR1 and CDR2 sequences are SGHNT and YYREEE (reference sequence). V was pared by 3 bases and J by 4 bases, with 9 bases of the junction left unmatched. The CDR3 spans 15 residues. CDR3 nucleotides: TGTGCCAGCAGCTCACCCCAGGGGGATAGCACTGAAGCTTTCTTT. Translation: CASSSPQGDSTEAFF. Together with reference TRBV5-4 and TRBJ1-1, the CDR3 gives the full variable domain: ETGVTQSPTHLIKTRGQQVTLRCSSQSGHNTVSWYQQALGQGPQFIFQYYREEENGRGNFPPRFSGLQFPNYSSELNVNALELDDSALYLCASSSPQGDSTEAFFGQGTRLTVV.

The chain carries TRBV27 and TRBJ2-7, with D perhaps TRBD2 (6 bases). CDR3 length equals 16 residues. The V end lost 5 bases, the J end lost 2 bases, and 19 bases lay between the germline ends. CDR1 and CDR2 (germline): MNHEY, SMNVEV (reference sequence). As DNA, the CDR3 is TGTGCCAGCAGTCGAACAGCGGGTCCGTTGCCCTACGAGCAGTACTTC. This sequence encodes CASSRTAGPLPYEQYF.

This clone appeared once. The V and J genes are TRBV7-8 and TRBJ1-2, with D possibly being TRBD1 (6 bases). The germline V gene encodes CDR1 SGHVS and CDR2 FQNEAQ. This CDR3 spans 16 amino acids. V was pared by 5 bases and J by 6 bases, with 22 bases between. The CDR3 protein is CASSHPPSGGGHGYTF. As DNA, the CDR3 is TGTGCCAGCAGCCACCCCCCGAGTGGGGGCGGGCATGGCTACACCTTC.

V gene TRBV9 combines with J gene TRBJ1-2; perhaps TRBD1 as D (5 bases). Trimming took 1 base from V and 2 from J, leaving 9 bases between them. CDR1 and CDR2 (germline): SGDLS, YYNGEE. The CDR3 totals 14 residues. Written as DNA, the CDR3 is TGTGCCAGCAGCGTACAGGGAGGAAACTATGGCTACACCTTC. Its translation: CASSVQGGNYGYTF.

V is TRBV24-1 and J is TRBJ2-1; 16 bases line up with TRBD2. The V and J ends lost 2 bases and 0 bases, in that order; junction bases with no gene match: 3. The CDR3 consists of 19 residues. Germline loops: CDR1 KGHDR, CDR2 SFDVKD. CDR3 residues: CATSDYGTSGRDSYNEQFF. The DNA of the CDR3 is TGTGCCACCAGTGATTATGGGACTAGCGGGAGGGACTCCTACAATGAGCAGTTCTTC.